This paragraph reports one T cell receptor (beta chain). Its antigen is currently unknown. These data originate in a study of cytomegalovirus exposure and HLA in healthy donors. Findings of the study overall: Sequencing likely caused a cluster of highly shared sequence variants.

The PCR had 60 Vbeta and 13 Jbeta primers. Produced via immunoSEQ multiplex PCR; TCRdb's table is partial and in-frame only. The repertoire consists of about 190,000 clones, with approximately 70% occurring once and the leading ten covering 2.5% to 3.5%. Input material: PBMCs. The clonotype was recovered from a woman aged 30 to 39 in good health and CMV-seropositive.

CDR3 in DNA: TGTGCCAGCTCACCAAGGTCAGCGAACTCTGGAAACACCATATATTTT. Its translation: CASSPRSANSGNTIYF. J is TRBJ1-3 and V is TRBV18, with no clear D. Germline V gene lookup returns CDR1 KGHSH and CDR2 LQKENI. The ends were cut back, 2 bases at V and 0 bases at J, with 11 bases in the middle. CDR3 size: 16 residues.